This T cell receptor beta chain was sequenced in a study of T cells after yellow fever vaccination. Study-level findings and limits: Abundant clonotypes (contaminants from the bulk population) could be present in FACS-sorted repertoires. Weaker, the secondary response peaked sooner, at day 5 versus 15. Re-detected after boosting: most primary clones, 95% to 98% of CD4 and about 90% of CD8.

Germline CDR1 reads LGHDT; CDR2 reads YNNKEL (reference sequence). V lost 0 bases and J 2 bases, leaving 12 bases between the germline ends. CDR3 size: 16 residues. TCRdb re-derived calls from the 5' RACE reads in MiXCR, one entry per CDR3 protein. Altogether 250,000 or so distinct CDR3 sequences are present, approximately 3.6% being singletons, with the ten largest covering under 20%. This clonotype came up many times. Its antigen is undetermined. The chain couples TRBV3-1 to TRBJ2-3, with a tentative D call TRBD2 (5 bases). This TCR was sampled from a man aged 18 to 29 who received the YFV17D yellow fever vaccine. The material sequenced was PBMCs, taken 15 days after the yellow fever booster vaccination. The CDR3 protein is CASSQDERAATDTQYF. CDR3 bases: TGTGCCAGCAGCCAAGATGAGAGGGCTGCCACAGATACGCAGTATTTT.